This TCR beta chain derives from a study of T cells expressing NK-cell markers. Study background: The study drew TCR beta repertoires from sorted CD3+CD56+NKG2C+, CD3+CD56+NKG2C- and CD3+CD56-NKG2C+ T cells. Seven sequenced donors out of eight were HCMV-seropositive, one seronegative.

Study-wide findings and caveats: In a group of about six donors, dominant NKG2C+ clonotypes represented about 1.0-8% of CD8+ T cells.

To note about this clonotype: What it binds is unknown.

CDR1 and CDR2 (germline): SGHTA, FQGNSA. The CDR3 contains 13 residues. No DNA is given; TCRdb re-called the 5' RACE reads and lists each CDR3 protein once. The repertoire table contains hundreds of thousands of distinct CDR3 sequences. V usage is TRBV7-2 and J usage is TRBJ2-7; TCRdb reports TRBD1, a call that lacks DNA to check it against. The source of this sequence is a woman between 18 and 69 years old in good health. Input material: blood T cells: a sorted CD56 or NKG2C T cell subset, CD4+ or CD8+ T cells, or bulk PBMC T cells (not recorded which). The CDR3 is CASRGTGVYEQYF.